The 3 T cell receptor beta chains presented below share a single source sample, sequenced in a study of radiotherapy plus CTLA-4 blockade in lung cancer. The method was immunoSEQ multiplex PCR; TCRdb's version includes in-frame clones alone and lacks a portion of them. Counted here are approximately 73,000 clones, more than 75% occurring once; the ten biggest clones make up less than 45%. The specimen comprised peripheral blood, sampled from a patient treated with radiotherapy plus ipilimumab. Receptors originate from a human donor with non-small cell lung cancer that progressed on radiotherapy plus ipilimumab.

In DNA form, the CDR3 reads TGCGCCAGCAGCCAGGCCCCCGGGACGGCCTATGGCTACACCTTC. Translating gives CASSQAPGTAYGYTF. The chain is built from TRBV4-1 and TRBJ1-2; tentative D call: TRBD1 (5 bases). The CDR3 loop spans 15 amino acids. Trimming took 3 bases from V and 4 from J, leaving 15 bases between them. Germline CDR1 reads MGHRA; CDR2 reads YSYEKL.

This chain joins TRBV30 and TRBJ2-7; D is unclear. V was shortened by 4 bases and J by 3 bases, with 13 bases between the two germline ends. In germline, CDR1 is GTSNPN, CDR2 SVGIG (reference sequence). CDR3 length: 13 residues. The CDR3 is CAWTRQTYYEQYF. The CDR3 DNA sequence: TGTGCCTGGACCCGACAAACATACTACGAGCAGTACTTC. Based on the CDR3 plus reference TRBV30 and TRBJ2-7, the full variable domain is SQTIHQWPATLVQPVGSPLSLECTVEGTSNPNLYWYRQAAGRGLQLLFYSVGIGQISSEVPQNLSASRPQDRQFILSSKKLLLSDSGFYLCAWTRQTYYEQYFGPGTRLTVT.

CDR3 in DNA: TGTGCCAGTAGTATTATGAACCGGGGAAAACTCCAAGAGACCCAGTACTTC. Encoded protein: CASSIMNRGKLQETQYF. V is TRBV19 and J is TRBJ2-5, with D possibly being TRBD2 (5 bases). Trimming took off 3 bases at V and 1 base at J, with 18 bases between the two ends. CDR3 length: 17 residues. Germline V gives CDR1 LNHDA, CDR2 SQIVND (reference sequence).